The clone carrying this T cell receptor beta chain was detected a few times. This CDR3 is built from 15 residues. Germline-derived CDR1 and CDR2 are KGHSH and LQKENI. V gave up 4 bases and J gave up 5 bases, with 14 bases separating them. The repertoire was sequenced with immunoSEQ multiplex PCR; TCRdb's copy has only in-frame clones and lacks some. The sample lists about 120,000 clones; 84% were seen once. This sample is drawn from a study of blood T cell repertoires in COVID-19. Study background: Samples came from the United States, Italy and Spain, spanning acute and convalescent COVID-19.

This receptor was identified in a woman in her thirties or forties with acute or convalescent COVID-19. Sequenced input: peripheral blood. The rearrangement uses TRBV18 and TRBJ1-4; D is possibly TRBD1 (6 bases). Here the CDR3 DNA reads TGTGCCAGCTCACTTGAACAGGGAGGGAATGAAAAACTGTTTTTT. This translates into CASSLEQGGNEKLFF.